What follows are 24 T cell receptor beta chains derived from one specimen sequenced in a study of cytomegalovirus exposure and HLA in healthy donors. The PCR used 60 Vbeta and 13 Jbeta primers. Assay: immunoSEQ multiplex PCR; the TCRdb copy retains only in-frame clones and omits some. The sample includes 100,000 to 150,000 clones, approximately 77% seen only once; the top ten take about 1%. The sequencing sample was made of PBMCs. Source of these receptors: a woman between 55 and 75 years old in good health and CMV-seronegative.

The chain links TRBV5-1 to TRBJ2-5; 11 bases map to TRBD2. Germline V lookup: CDR1 SGHRS, CDR2 YFSETQ. Unmatched junction bases numbered 6, after V lost 3 bases and J lost 5 bases. CDR3 length equals 15 residues. Here the CDR3 reads CASSWGLAEGETQYF. The CDR3 bases are TGCGCCAGCAGCTGGGGACTAGCGGAGGGGGAGACCCAGTACTTC. Using reference TRBV5-1 and TRBJ2-5 for the parts outside the CDR3, the full variable domain is KAGVTQTPRYLIKTRGQQVTLSCSPISGHRSVSWYQQTPGQGLQFLFEYFSETQRNKGNFPGRFSGRQFSNSRSEMNVSTLELGDSALYLCASSWGLAEGETQYFGPGTRLLVL.

V usage is TRBV6-1 and J usage is TRBJ1-3; weak D call: TRBD1 (5 bases). The CDR3 contains 13 residues. The germline gives CDR1 MNHNS, CDR2 SASEGT. V was trimmed by 1 base and J by 6 bases, leaving 7 bases between them. The CDR3 DNA sequence: TGTGCCAGCAGTGAAGTAGGGGAAAACACCATATATTTT. Protein sequence: CASSEVGENTIYF.

V usage is TRBV5-1 and J usage is TRBJ1-2; D remains unclear. Germline values: CDR1 SGHRS, CDR2 YFSETQ. The CDR3 contains 13 residues. V was pared by 0 bases and J by 5 bases, with 8 bases between. The CDR3 sequence is CASSLAYNYGYTF. CDR3 nucleotides: TGCGCCAGCAGCTTGGCTTACAATTATGGCTACACCTTC.

V is TRBV5-4 and J is TRBJ2-3; TRBD2 matches at 11 bases. V gave up 6 bases and J gave up 7 bases; unmatched junction bases: 7. CDR3 length equals 14 residues. Per the germline V gene, CDR1 is SGHNT and CDR2 is YYREEE (reference sequence). The CDR3 loop is CASTLAGGGYTQYF. The CDR3 DNA follows: TGTGCCAGCACCTTAGCGGGAGGGGGATATACGCAGTATTTT.

This clone came up a few times. The chain uses TRBV5-1 and TRBJ1-4, with D perhaps matching TRBD1 (6 bases). The CDR3 runs to 14 residues. The V end lost 6 bases, the J end lost 7 bases, and 16 bases lay between the germline ends. Germline V CDR1 and CDR2: SGHRS, YFSETQ. The CDR3 reads CASTRDMESEKLFF. CDR3 sequence (DNA): TGCGCCAGCACCAGGGACATGGAGAGTGAAAAACTGTTTTTT.

This clone was seen only a few times. The chain combines TRBV7-9 with TRBJ2-5; D might be TRBD2 (5 bases). The CDR3 runs to 13 residues. V shed 1 base and J shed 4 bases, with 7 bases lying between them. Per the germline V gene, CDR1 is SEHNR and CDR2 is FQNEAQ (reference sequence). CDR3 DNA: TGTGCCAGCAGCTTAGTTGGGAGAGAGACCCAGTACTTC. Encoded protein: CASSLVGRETQYF.

V is TRBV10-3 and J is TRBJ2-7, with 7 nucleotides matching TRBD1. Germline CDR1 ENHRY, CDR2 SYGVKD. The ends lost 5 bases at V and 2 bases at J; junction bases unmatched: 6. The length of the CDR3 is 14 residues. For the CDR3, the DNA is TGTGCCATCAGTAAGGACAGGACAGCCTACGAGCAGTACTTC. Its translation: CAISKDRTAYEQYF.

V is TRBV11-3 and J is TRBJ2-5; 7 bases are shared with TRBD1. Trimming at V came to 1 base and at J to 2 bases, leaving 1 base not matched to a gene. Germline V gene lookup returns CDR1 SGHNT and CDR2 YENEEA. CDR3 length: 14 amino acids. CDR3 coding DNA: TGTGCCAGCAGCTTAGGCAGGGGGCAAGAGACCCAGTACTTC. Translating it yields CASSLGRGQETQYF. The full variable domain, its missing parts supplied by reference TRBV11-3 and TRBJ2-5, is EAGVVQSPRYKIIEKKQPVAFWCNPISGHNTLYWYLQNLGQGPELLIRYENEEAVDDSQLPKDRFSAERLKGVDSTLKIQPAELGDSAVYLCASSLGRGQETQYFGPGTRLLVL.

This clone appeared a few times. The chain has TRBV28 and TRBJ1-1, with 9 bases fitting TRBD1. The CDR3 runs 13 residues. Germline V gene sequence: CDR1 MDHEN, CDR2 SYDVKM. Germline trimming cut 2 bases from V and 8 bases from J; bases unmatched to any gene: 3. The CDR3 DNA is TGTGCCAGCAGTTTACCGGGACAGGGAGAAGCTTTCTTT. Translating it yields CASSLPGQGEAFF. Full variable domain (rest looked up from reference TRBV28 and TRBJ1-1): DVKVTQSSRYLVKRTGEKVFLECVQDMDHENMFWYRQDPGLGLRLIYFSYDVKMKEKGDIPEGYSVSREKKERFSLILESASTNQTSMYLCASSLPGQGEAFFGQGTRLTVV.

The gene calls are TRBV6-1 and TRBJ2-5; TRBD2 aligns across 8 bases. The CDR3 runs 17 residues. Per the germline V gene, CDR1 is MNHNS and CDR2 is SASEGT. Losses at the gene ends were 1 base for V and 1 base for J; bases not matched to a gene: 8. Here the CDR3 DNA reads TGTGCCAGCAGTGAAGGATCCGCGGGGGGACTCCAAGAGACCCAGTACTTC. Amino acid sequence: CASSEGSAGGLQETQYF.

The chain uses TRBV10-2 and TRBJ2-1; 10 bases agree with TRBD2. The V gene's germline CDR1 is WSHSY and CDR2 SAAADI. The CDR3 consists of 15 residues. With 5 bases clipped from V and 3 bases from J, the junction kept 4 bases outside the gene matches. CDR3 nucleotides: TGCGCCAGCAGTTTCCTAGCGGGAGACTACAATGAGCAGTTCTTC. Translated: CASSFLAGDYNEQFF.

The chain is built from TRBV27 and TRBJ1-2, with 8 bases aligning to TRBD1. Trimming took 5 bases from V and 8 from J; bases not matched to a gene: 16. Germline V CDR1 and CDR2: MNHEY, SMNVEV (reference sequence). The CDR3 has 16 residues. The CDR3 DNA reads TGTGCCAGCAGTCTAAAACCTAAGGACAGGGTGTGGGGCTACACCTTC. This sequence encodes CASSLKPKDRVWGYTF.

The chain carries TRBV28 and TRBJ1-2; TRBD1 might be the D (6 bases). Deletions cut 4 bases from V and 2 bases from J, with 14 bases between. The CDR3 extends over 15 amino acids. Germline lookup yields CDR1 MDHEN and CDR2 SYDVKM. The chain's CDR3 is CASSSSAQGNYGYTF. For the CDR3, the DNA is TGTGCCAGCAGTTCTTCCGCTCAGGGGAACTATGGCTACACCTTC.

This clone was picked up a small number of times. The rearrangement uses TRBV7-8 and TRBJ1-1; D is uncertain. CDR3 length equals 16 residues. The germline CDR1 and CDR2 sequences are SGHVS and FQNEAQ. Deletions cut 2 bases from V and 4 bases from J, with 17 bases between. The chain's CDR3 is CASSLLGTGWGTEAFF. The CDR3 DNA reads as TGTGCCAGCAGCTTACTGGGCACGGGGTGGGGCACTGAAGCTTTCTTT.

The CDR3 is CASSQGQVFSEQYF. The CDR3 DNA reads as TGTGCCAGCAGTCAGGGACAGGTTTTTAGCGAGCAGTACTTC. The chain employs TRBV7-3 and TRBJ2-7; 8 positions agree with TRBD1. V lost 6 bases, J lost 6 bases, and 10 bases stayed unmatched. CDR1 and CDR2 from the germline V gene are SGHTA and FQGTGA. The CDR3 consists of 14 residues.

This chain joins TRBV5-1 and TRBJ2-5, with 14 positions matching TRBD2. Germline CDR1 is SGHRS and CDR2 is YFSETQ. The junction had 5 bases not matched to a gene; V was cut back by 4 bases and J by 6 bases. The length of the CDR3 is 15 residues. CDR3 sequence: CASSLTSGGAKTQYF. The DNA for the CDR3 is TGCGCCAGCAGCCTGACTAGCGGGGGGGCTAAGACCCAGTACTTC.

The V call is TRBV5-1, the J call TRBJ1-2, with D uncertain. Germline assignment: CDR1 SGHRS and CDR2 YFSETQ. V was pared by 7 bases and J by 0 bases, with 10 bases between. The CDR3 consists of 13 residues. The CDR3 protein is CASGQSPNYGYTF. CDR3 bases: TGCGCCAGCGGGCAATCACCTAACTATGGCTACACCTTC.

This chain uses TRBV27 with TRBJ2-1, with D unclear. The CDR3 totals 15 residues. CDR1 and CDR2 (germline): MNHEY, SMNVEV (reference sequence). Between the trimmed V and J ends, which lost 3 bases and 0 bases, there was a span of 9 bases. The CDR3 coding sequence is TGTGCCAGCAGTTTTACTCCGAGCTCCTACAATGAGCAGTTCTTC. Amino acid sequence: CASSFTPSSYNEQFF.

The chain combines TRBV5-1 with TRBJ2-7; 10 nucleotides match TRBD2. This CDR3 is built from 15 residues. V lost 0 bases, J lost 4 bases, and 4 bases stayed unmatched. CDR1 SGHRS and CDR2 YFSETQ come from the germline V gene. The chain's CDR3 is CASSLEAGGIYEQYF. The DNA of the CDR3 is TGCGCCAGCAGCTTGGAAGCGGGAGGGATTTACGAGCAGTACTTC.

The chain recombines TRBV7-9 with TRBJ2-5, with TRBD1 identical over 10 bases. Germline CDR1 SEHNR, CDR2 FQNEAQ (reference sequence). J gave up 5 bases and V 4 bases, and 7 bases lay outside the gene matches. The CDR3 loop spans 15 amino acids. CDR3: CASSSKTGGAETQYF. In nucleotides, the CDR3 is TGTGCCAGCAGCTCAAAGACAGGGGGCGCGGAGACCCAGTACTTC.

The chain combines TRBV7-6 with TRBJ2-1; possible D gene TRBD2, 5 bases. This CDR3 has 13 residues. The germline V gene has CDR1 SGHVS and CDR2 FNYEAQ. Deletions cut 7 bases from V and 9 bases from J, with 16 bases between. CDR3 protein: CASTQEAPGEQFF. The CDR3 DNA is TGTGCCAGCACCCAGGAGGCTCCGGGTGAGCAGTTCTTC.

The V call is TRBV6-1, the J call TRBJ2-5; D remains unclear. The J call may not be correct, given that the DNA end is closer to TRBJ2-7. The germline gives CDR1 MNHNS, CDR2 SASEGT. The CDR3 is 11 amino acids. Here the CDR3 DNA reads TGTGCCAGCAGTGTTCTCCGCGAGCAGTACTTC. It translates to CASSVLREQYF.

This rearrangement joins TRBV27 to TRBJ2-1; D might be TRBD2 (6 bases). Looked up from germline, CDR1 is MNHEY and CDR2 is SMNVEV (reference sequence). There are 15 residues in the CDR3. The ends were cut back, 3 bases at V and 7 bases at J, with 16 bases in the middle. The CDR3 nucleotides are TGTGCCAGCAGTTTTTGGGGTGGAGGGGCAAATGAGCAGTTCTTC. As protein: CASSFWGGGANEQFF.

This clone has more than one count but fewer than ten. This chain links TRBV10-3 with TRBJ2-3; 10 bases agree with TRBD1. Germline lookup yields CDR1 ENHRY and CDR2 SYGVKD. The CDR3 runs to 17 residues. V lost 3 bases to trimming and J lost 6 bases; unmatched junction nucleotides: 12. CDR3: CAISDNPGTGAGDTQYF. CDR3 in DNA: TGTGCCATCAGTGATAACCCCGGGACAGGGGCAGGGGATACGCAGTATTTT.